This T cell receptor (beta chain) stems from a study of glioma-infiltrating T cells after dendritic cell vaccination. Across the study: Patients had newly diagnosed or recurrent glioblastoma and received dendritic cell vaccines.

The time point denotes: after dendritic cell vaccination, including at tumor progression/relapse. Blood PBMC samples: pre-vaccination, two weeks post third vaccination, and at tumor progression. Up to about 2 ug genomic DNA was used for TCRB CDR3 amplification. Clones were sequenced by immunoSEQ multiplex PCR, and TCRdb holds only the in-frame ones, with some missing. The sample holds tens of thousands of clones, roughly 86% seen once. There are 16 residues in the CDR3. Trimming removed 5 bases at V and 2 bases at J, with 19 bases between. Looked up from germline, CDR1 is MNHEY and CDR2 is SMNVEV (reference sequence).

V usage is TRBV27 and J usage is TRBJ2-7, with TRBD2 as a possible D gene (6 bases). Sample: blood, taken after dendritic cell vaccination. The receptor was isolated from a human donor with glioblastoma. CDR3 region: CASSPLGLASPYEQYF. CDR3 nucleotide sequence: TGTGCCAGCAGTCCTCTGGGCCTAGCGTCCCCCTACGAGCAGTACTTC.